The next 15 T cell receptor beta chains were all read from a single sample in a study of shared clonotypes between healthy human individuals (dated by TCRdb to the early 2020s). Libraries were prepared through the immunoSEQ multiplex PCR assay. TCRdb's version of the immuneACCESS table is confined to in-frame rearrangements and falls short of the full clone set. An unresolved V gene accounts for under half of the shortfall where checked; the remainder is of unknown origin. Recorded for this sample are 2 million to 3 million clones; approximately 94% of them occurred a single time. The ten most abundant clones make up 0.14% of the sample. Sequenced: naive CD4+ T cells sorted from blood. The sample's cell subset or site label is to be understood as: CD45RA+ positively selected. All receptors derive from a young man in good health.

The chain employs TRBV18 and TRBJ2-5, with D maybe TRBD1 (6 bases). The CDR3 has 17 amino acids. Germline V gene lookup returns CDR1 KGHSH and CDR2 LQKENI. Trimming took 3 bases from V and 1 from J, leaving 18 bases between them. The CDR3 DNA is TGTGCCAGCTCACCCGCGGTCGGCAGGGGAACCCAAGAGACCCAGTACTTC. Translation: CASSPAVGRGTQETQYF.

Notes on this clone: The same CDR3 is also encoded by other DNA sequences in this sample. The rearrangement links TRBV5-1 to TRBJ1-1, with TRBD1 matching 7 bases. V shed 0 bases and J 0 bases; nucleotides not matched to a gene: 2. Germline V CDR1 and CDR2: SGHRS, YFSETQ. This CDR3 spans 15 amino acids. CDR3 sequence reads: CASSLVQGLNTEAFF. The CDR3 DNA is TGCGCCAGCAGCTTGGTACAGGGGTTGAACACTGAAGCTTTCTTT.

This clone has only one observation. The chain joins TRBV29-1 to TRBJ2-7; D is possibly TRBD1 or TRBD2 (6 bases each). The CDR3 contains 13 residues. Trimming shortened V by 7 bases and J by 7 bases, and 20 bases separated the two germline ends. The V gene's germline CDR1 is SQVTM and CDR2 ANQGSEA. Written as DNA, the CDR3 is TGCAGCGCCGGGGGAACAGGGACGTTGGAGCAGTACTTC. This sequence encodes CSAGGTGTLEQYF.

The genes are TRBV7-8 and TRBJ2-1; TRBD1 matches 9 bases. Germline lookup yields CDR1 SGHVS and CDR2 FQNEAQ. There are 19 residues in the CDR3. V lost 5 bases to trimming and J lost 0 bases; unmatched junction nucleotides: 14. The CDR3 sequence is CASSLGQGRAGSSYNEQFF. In nucleotides, the CDR3 is TGTGCCAGCAGCCTTGGACAGGGGAGGGCCGGGAGCTCCTACAATGAGCAGTTCTTC.

The chain is built from TRBV9 and TRBJ2-3; the D is unclear. Trimming stripped 0 bases from V and 1 base from J, with 9 bases between. The CDR3 covers 15 residues. Germline CDR1 and CDR2: SGDLS and YYNGEE. The CDR3 DNA follows: TGTGCCAGCAGCGTAGAGAGCAGCCGCACAGATACGCAGTATTTT. Amino acid sequence: CASSVESSRTDTQYF.

The chain combines TRBV10-3 with TRBJ1-2; 12 bases agree with TRBD1. Trimming at V came to 7 bases and at J to 8 bases, leaving 8 bases not matched to a gene. Germline loops: CDR1 ENHRY, CDR2 SYGVKD. The CDR3 covers 14 residues. The CDR3: CAITRGTGGGGYTF. The CDR3 DNA reads as TGTGCCATCACCCGCGGGACAGGGGGCGGCGGCTACACCTTC.

In its sample, this clone was seen once. The chain couples TRBV6-1 to TRBJ1-2; no clear D gene. Trimming cost V 3 bases and J 4 bases, with 9 bases left between them. The CDR3 spans 13 residues. The germline gives CDR1 MNHNS, CDR2 SASEGT. CDR3 residues: CASSDPGSYGYTF. The CDR3 DNA sequence: TGTGCCAGCAGTGATCCTGGCTCCTATGGCTACACCTTC.

This chain links TRBV13 with TRBJ2-3; D uncertain. CDR1 is PRHDT, CDR2 FYEKMQ, per germline (reference sequence). CDR3 length equals 13 residues. V was pared by 6 bases and J by 4 bases, with 11 bases between. This chain's CDR3 is CASSTLRSDTQYF. In DNA form, the CDR3 reads TGTGCCAGCAGTACCCTTCGGTCAGATACGCAGTATTTT.

The J gene is TRBJ2-7, the V gene TRBV6-5; 10 nucleotides agree with TRBD1. Germline trimming cut 6 bases from V and 7 bases from J; bases unmatched to any gene: 9. The CDR3 loop spans 14 amino acids. Germline V gene lookup returns CDR1 MNHEY and CDR2 SVGAGI. CDR3 nucleotides: TGTGCCAGCAGCTTAGTCGGACAGGGGGGGGAGCAGTACTTC. Protein: CASSLVGQGGEQYF.

The V gene is TRBV7-6, the J gene TRBJ1-4; D gene ambiguous. Per the germline V gene, CDR1 is SGHVS and CDR2 is FNYEAQ. The CDR3 contains 16 residues. With 2 bases removed from V and 3 bases from J, the gap between germline ends came to 13 bases. CDR3 sequence (DNA): TGTGCCAGCAGCTTAAGGCTAGCGGCTTCTAATGAAAAACTGTTTTTT. It is translated as CASSLRLAASNEKLFF.

Comments on this clone: Other DNA sequences of this sample code for an identical CDR3. This chain uses TRBV5-1 with TRBJ2-5; D may be TRBD2 (6 bases). CDR3 length equals 14 residues. Looked up from germline, CDR1 is SGHRS and CDR2 is YFSETQ. Trimming stripped 0 bases from V and 2 bases from J, with 8 bases between. The CDR3 nucleotides read TGCGCCAGCAGCTTGGCCGGGGGTCAAGAGACCCAGTACTTC. Its protein is CASSLAGGQETQYF.

The chain has TRBV7-9 and TRBJ2-1; D is undetermined. Trimming pared 4 bases from V and 4 bases from J, leaving 20 bases between. The CDR3 loop spans 17 amino acids. Per the germline V gene, CDR1 is SEHNR and CDR2 is FQNEAQ (reference sequence). The CDR3 sequence is CASSWAGPTRLYNEQFF. CDR3 nucleotide sequence: TGTGCCAGCAGCTGGGCAGGCCCGACCCGATTATACAATGAGCAGTTCTTC. The full variable domain, rest sourced from reference TRBV7-9 and TRBJ2-1, is DTGVSQNPRHKITKRGQNVTFRCDPISEHNRLYWYRQTLGQGPEFLTYFQNEAQLEKSRLLSDRFSAERPKGSFSTLEIQRTEQGDSAMYLCASSWAGPTRLYNEQFFGPGTRLTVL.

The V call is TRBV21-1, the J call TRBJ2-7. TRBV21-1 is termed a pseudogene. The CDR3 extends over 15 amino acids. CDR3 in amino acids: CASSKLEGKGYEQYF. The CDR3 bases are TGTGCCAGCAGCAAACTCGAGGGGAAGGGGTACGAGCAGTACTTC.

The chain combines TRBV5-4 with TRBJ2-7; either TRBD1 or TRBD2 may supply D (5 bases each). The germline gives CDR1 SGHNT, CDR2 YYREEE (reference sequence). Trimming stripped 4 bases from V and 5 bases from J, with 19 bases between. CDR3 length: 15 residues. The CDR3 loop reads CASSPQTPGPNEQYF. Written as DNA, the CDR3 is TGTGCCAGCAGCCCTCAAACCCCGGGGCCGAACGAGCAGTACTTC. Combining the CDR3 with reference TRBV5-4 and TRBJ2-7 gives the whole variable domain ETGVTQSPTHLIKTRGQQVTLRCSSQSGHNTVSWYQQALGQGPQFIFQYYREEENGRGNFPPRFSGLQFPNYSSELNVNALELDDSALYLCASSPQTPGPNEQYFGPGTRLTVT.

Here the CDR3 reads CASRPGGIQETQYF. DNA of the CDR3: TGTGCCAGCAGGCCTGGGGGGATCCAAGAGACCCAGTACTTC. The chain is built from TRBV6-6 and TRBJ2-5, with D tentatively TRBD2 (6 bases). Trimming stripped 6 bases from V and 1 base from J, with 12 bases between. This CDR3 is built from 14 residues. Per the germline V gene, CDR1 is MNHNY and CDR2 is SVGAGI (reference sequence).